Following are 18 T cell receptor beta chains from one sample sequenced in a study of blood T cell repertoires in COVID-19. Clones were sequenced by immunoSEQ multiplex PCR, and TCRdb holds only the in-frame ones, with some missing. The sample lists about 210,000 clones; 88% were seen once. The sample consisted of PBMCs or T cells enriched from blood (not recorded which). These receptor sequences come from a woman aged 35 to 49 with acute COVID-19.

The count of this clone is one. This sequence joins TRBV7-2 and TRBJ2-2; 9 bases agree with TRBD2. The CDR3 totals 19 residues. Trimming at V came to 2 bases and at J to 6 bases, leaving 16 bases not matched to a gene. Germline CDR1 reads SGHTA; CDR2 reads FQGNSA. CDR3 in DNA: TGTGCCAGCAGCTTACAGGGACTCGCGGGGGGGCCAACGGCCGGGGAGCTGTTTTTT. Translated: CASSLQGLAGGPTAGELFF.

The J gene is TRBJ2-3, the V gene TRBV3-1 (or the pseudogene TRBV3-2), with a weak D call TRBD1 (6 bases). Trimming took off 3 bases at V and 2 bases at J, with 12 bases between the two ends. The CDR3 is 15 residues long. The V gene's germline CDR1 is LGHDT and CDR2 YNNKEL (reference sequence). The CDR3 DNA follows: TGTGCCAGCAGCCACCGGGACACTTCCACAGATACGCAGTATTTT. Protein sequence: CASSHRDTSTDTQYF.

The gene calls are TRBV19 and TRBJ1-5; a possible D gene is TRBD1 (6 bases). V lost 4 bases and J 1 base, leaving 11 bases between the germline ends. Germline V gives CDR1 LNHDA, CDR2 SQIVND (reference sequence). The CDR3 length is 15 residues. The CDR3, as DNA: TGTGCCAGTAGTACAGGGGTCGGGAGCAATCAGCCCCAGCATTTT. Its protein is CASSTGVGSNQPQHF. Full variable domain (missing parts from reference TRBV19 and TRBJ1-5): DGGITQSPKYLFRKEGQNVTLSCEQNLNHDAMYWYRQDPGQGLRLIYYSQIVNDFQKGDIAEGYSVSREKKESFPLTVTSAQKNPTAFYLCASSTGVGSNQPQHFGDGTRLSIL.

The genes are TRBV6-2 or TRBV6-3 and TRBJ1-1; D call uncertain. The germline V gene has CDR1 MNHEY and CDR2 SVGEGT. There are 14 residues in the CDR3. Between the trimmed V and J ends, which lost 0 bases and 4 bases, there was a span of 9 bases. The CDR3 region has the DNA TGTGCCAGCAGTTACTCGATCCCGGGCACTGAAGCTTTCTTT. The encoded protein is CASSYSIPGTEAFF.

The V and J genes are TRBV28 and TRBJ1-2; D not resolved. V was pared by 6 bases and J by 4 bases, with 12 bases between. Per the germline V gene, CDR1 is MDHEN and CDR2 is SYDVKM. CDR3 size: 13 residues. DNA for the CDR3: TGTGCCAGCAGCATCGAGGCCGGCTATGGCTACACCTTC. Its protein is CASSIEAGYGYTF.

The V gene is TRBV5-1, the J gene TRBJ1-2; D is uncertain. Germline lookup yields CDR1 SGHRS and CDR2 YFSETQ. Trimming stripped 0 bases from V and 4 bases from J, with 4 bases between. This CDR3 spans 12 amino acids. CDR3 bases: TGCGCCAGCAGCTTGGGCAGCTATGGCTACACCTTC. Protein product: CASSLGSYGYTF.

The CDR3 loop is CAWRAATNEKLFF. The CDR3 nucleotides read TGTGCCTGGAGGGCAGCAACTAATGAAAAACTGTTTTTT. This rearrangement joins TRBV30 to TRBJ1-4, with D unclear. Germline lookup yields CDR1 GTSNPN and CDR2 SVGIG (reference sequence). Trimming took off 3 bases at V and 0 bases at J, with 5 bases between the two ends. This CDR3 has 13 residues.

This clone has more than one count but fewer than ten. The CDR3 spells CASSIVSQGQQFF. CDR3 sequence (DNA): TGTGCCAGTAGTATAGTTAGCCAGGGCCAGCAGTTCTTC. The V gene is TRBV19, the J gene TRBJ2-1; D is possibly TRBD1 (5 bases). In germline, CDR1 is LNHDA, CDR2 SQIVND (reference sequence). The V end lost 1 base, the J end lost 11 bases, and 12 bases lay between the germline ends. The CDR3 sequence is 13 residues long.

The chain uses TRBV19 and TRBJ1-4; weak D call: TRBD1 (5 bases). The CDR3 has 14 amino acids. Trimming took off 1 base at V and 3 bases at J, with 6 bases between the two ends. Germline CDR1 and CDR2: LNHDA and SQIVND (reference sequence). CDR3 residues: CASSIGQPNEKLFF. CDR3 coding DNA: TGTGCCAGTAGTATAGGACAGCCTAATGAAAAACTGTTTTTT.

This chain links TRBV5-4 with TRBJ2-1; 10 bases fit TRBD2. The CDR3 is 15 amino acids. Germline values: CDR1 SGHNT, CDR2 YYREEE (reference sequence). After removal of 2 bases from V and 4 bases from J, the junction contained 3 bases not matched to a gene. Written as DNA, the CDR3 is TGTGCCAGCAGCTTTGGACTAGCGGTATACAATGAGCAGTTCTTC. The encoded protein is CASSFGLAVYNEQFF.

V gene TRBV2 combines with J gene TRBJ2-3, with a possible D match to TRBD2 (6 bases). The germline V and J ends were trimmed by 6 bases and 5 bases, with 12 bases remaining between them. From germline, CDR1 is SNHLY and CDR2 FYNNEI. The CDR3 length is 13 residues. The CDR3 nucleotides read TGTGCCAGCAGGACTAGTGGCGTAGATACGCAGTATTTT. Protein sequence: CASRTSGVDTQYF.

The rearrangement joins TRBV9 to TRBJ2-1; the match to TRBD2 covers 11 bases. Germline V gene data show CDR1 as SGDLS and CDR2 as YYNGEE. The CDR3 is made up of 15 amino acids. Trimming at V came to 3 bases and at J to 4 bases, leaving 3 bases not matched to a gene. The CDR3 spells CASSERLAGYNEQFF. CDR3 coding DNA: TGTGCCAGCAGCGAGCGACTAGCGGGGTACAATGAGCAGTTCTTC.

This clone was recorded a few times. CDR3 bases: TGTGCCAGCAGTTCCCAACAGTTTTTCATGAACACTGAAGCTTTCTTT. This translates into CASSSQQFFMNTEAFF. The J gene is TRBJ1-1, the V gene TRBV27, with D uncertain. The V gene's germline CDR1 is MNHEY and CDR2 SMNVEV (reference sequence). This CDR3 is built from 16 residues. V was pared by 4 bases and J by 0 bases, with 15 bases between.

This chain uses TRBV4-3 with TRBJ1-4, with D perhaps TRBD1 (6 bases). Germline CDR1 and CDR2: LGHNA and YSLEER. Trimming left V 0 bases short and J 3 bases short, with 8 bases between. The CDR3 runs 15 residues. This chain's CDR3 is CASSQDQGPNEKLFF. The CDR3 DNA reads as TGCGCCAGCAGCCAAGATCAGGGGCCTAATGAAAAACTGTTTTTT.

This chain uses TRBV12-5 with TRBJ2-7; the D gene is possibly TRBD2 (5 bases). This CDR3 spans 14 amino acids. CDR1 and CDR2 from the germline V gene are LGHNT and FRNRAP. Trimming stripped 2 bases from V and 6 bases from J, with 14 bases between. DNA of the CDR3: TGTGCTAGTGGTTTGACCCTATCTGAGGGCGAGCAGTACTTC. Translated: CASGLTLSEGEQYF. Full variable domain (rest looked up from reference TRBV12-5 and TRBJ2-7): DARVTQTPRHKVTEMGQEVTMRCQPILGHNTVFWYRQTMMQGLELLAYFRNRAPLDDSGMPKDRFSAEMPDATLATLKIQPSEPRDSAVYFCASGLTLSEGEQYFGPGTRLTVT.

The chain uses TRBV20-1 and TRBJ2-1; weak D call: TRBD2 (5 bases). The V gene lost 5 bases and the J gene lost 10 bases, with 9 bases spanning the gap. This CDR3 is 10 amino acids long. CDR1 DFQATT and CDR2 SNEGSKA come from the germline V gene (reference sequence). This chain's CDR3 is CSAGLLEQFF. In DNA, the CDR3 is TGCAGTGCTGGACTGCTCGAGCAGTTCTTC.

The V and J genes are TRBV5-4 and TRBJ2-5; TRBD2 matches at 11 bases. Trimming removed 7 bases from V and 3 bases from J; junction bases left unmatched: 5. Germline V gene lookup returns CDR1 SGHNT and CDR2 YYREEE (reference sequence). This CDR3 is built from 14 residues. DNA for the CDR3: TGTGCCAGCCGTCTAGCGGGAGGTAAAGAGACCCAGTACTTC. The encoded protein is CASRLAGGKETQYF.

The V and J genes are TRBV27 and TRBJ1-4; 8 bases are shared with TRBD1. The CDR3 sequence is 17 residues long. Per the germline V gene, CDR1 is MNHEY and CDR2 is SMNVEV (reference sequence). The V and J ends lost 6 bases and 6 bases, in that order; junction bases with no gene match: 15. The CDR3 DNA sequence: TGTGCCAGCAGACTATTCTCAACCGGGACAGGTGATGAAAAACTGTTTTTT. It is translated as CASRLFSTGTGDEKLFF.